This paragraph reports one TCR beta chain. The sample is drawn from a study of blood T cell repertoires in COVID-19. Study summary: Collection of acute and convalescent COVID-19 samples took place in the United States, Italy and Spain.

There are 14 residues in the CDR3. Trimming removed 3 bases at V and 6 bases at J, with 11 bases between. Germline V gene lookup returns CDR1 MNHEY and CDR2 SMNVEV (reference sequence). TCRdb's table, derived via immunoSEQ multiplex PCR, lists solely in-frame clones and lacks some. The table has hundreds of thousands of clones, 65% to 90% seen once. Recruitment covered over 20 US areas and drew participants whose ages spanned roughly 18 to 89 years. Recovered status applied to Cohort 3 donors who had two consecutive negative PCRs. It also applied to those with clearance or with symptom resolution. Sequencing was performed on PBMCs or T cells enriched from blood (not recorded which). This chain joins TRBV27 and TRBJ2-2; D may be TRBD1 (6 bases). This clonotype was obtained from a man aged 25 to 45 who had recovered from COVID-19. The DNA for the CDR3 is TGTGCCAGCAGTTTCAGGGGTTTGGCCGGGGAGCTGTTTTTT. Protein sequence: CASSFRGLAGELFF.